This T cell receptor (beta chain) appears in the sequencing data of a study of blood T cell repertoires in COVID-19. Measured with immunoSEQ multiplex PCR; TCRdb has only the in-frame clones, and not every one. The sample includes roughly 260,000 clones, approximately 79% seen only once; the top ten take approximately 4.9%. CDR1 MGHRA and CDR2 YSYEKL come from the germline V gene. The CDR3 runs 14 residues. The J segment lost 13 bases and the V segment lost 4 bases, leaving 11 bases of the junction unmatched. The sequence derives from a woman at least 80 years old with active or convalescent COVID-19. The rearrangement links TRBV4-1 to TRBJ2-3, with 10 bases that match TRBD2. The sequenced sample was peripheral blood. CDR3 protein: CASSPTGLAVTEYF. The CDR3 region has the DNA TGCGCCAGCAGCCCCACTGGACTAGCGGTTACCGAGTATTTT.